These 20 T cell receptor beta chains came from one sample sequenced in a study of cytomegalovirus exposure and HLA in healthy donors. PCR amplification relied on 60 Vbeta primers (plus 13 Jbeta primers). Assay used: immunoSEQ multiplex PCR; TCRdb lists only in-frame clones, some missing. The table records over 95,000 clones, about 83% of them present only once. The sample consisted of PBMCs. Receptors originate from a female donor in good health and CMV-seronegative.

The rearrangement links TRBV15 to TRBJ2-7; D is perhaps TRBD1 (6 bases). Per the germline V gene, CDR1 is LNHNV and CDR2 is YYDKDF (reference sequence). Deletions cut 5 bases from V and 3 bases from J, with 8 bases between. The CDR3 spans 12 residues. CDR3 nucleotides: TGTGCCACCAGCTTAGGGGGCTACGAGCAGTACTTC. It translates to CATSLGGYEQYF.

This chain joins TRBV11-2 and TRBJ2-5; 8 bases match TRBD1. Losses at the gene ends were 5 bases for V and 4 bases for J; bases not matched to a gene: 6. Germline V gene lookup returns CDR1 SGHAT and CDR2 FQNNGV. The CDR3 is 14 residues long. CDR3 in amino acids: CASSAQGAPETQYF. The CDR3 DNA follows: TGTGCCAGCAGCGCCCAGGGGGCTCCAGAGACCCAGTACTTC. The entire variable domain, with the rest obtained from reference TRBV11-2 and TRBJ2-5, is as follows: EAGVAQSPRYKIIEKRQSVAFWCNPISGHATLYWYQQILGQGPKLLIQFQNNGVVDDSQLPKDRFSAERLKGVDSTLKIQPAKLEDSAVYLCASSAQGAPETQYFGPGTRLLVL.

The genes are TRBV7-2 and TRBJ2-7; D gene unclear. The CDR3 spans 13 residues. Germline-derived CDR1 and CDR2 are SGHTA and FQGNSA. V was pared by 1 base and J by 6 bases, with 10 bases between. The CDR3 region has the DNA TGTGCCAGCAGCTTAGTTCAGGTCACCGAGCAGTACTTC. Protein sequence: CASSLVQVTEQYF. The variable domain in full, completed from reference TRBV7-2 and TRBJ2-7, reads GAGVSQSPSNKVTEKGKDVELRCDPISGHTALYWYRQSLGQGLEFLIYFQGNSAPDKSGLPSDRFSAERTGGSVSTLTIQRTQQEDSAVYLCASSLVQVTEQYFGPGTRLTVT.

V and J are TRBV7-9 and TRBJ2-5; no clear D gene. With the DNA end fitting TRBJ2-7 better, the J assignment may be wrong. This CDR3 spans 12 amino acids. From germline, CDR1 is SEHNR and CDR2 FQNEAQ (reference sequence). This chain's CDR3 is CASAHRAYEQYF. The DNA for the CDR3 is TGTGCCAGCGCCCACAGAGCCTACGAGCAGTACTTC.

The rearrangement joins TRBV20-1 to TRBJ1-1; D unresolved. Germline CDR1 DFQATT, CDR2 SNEGSKA (reference sequence). CDR3 length: 10 residues. V was cut by 1 base and J by 6 bases, with 3 bases left in between. CDR3 sequence reads: CSARGAEAFF. CDR3 coding DNA: TGCAGTGCTAGAGGAGCTGAAGCTTTCTTT.

The chain joins TRBV6-1 to TRBJ1-5; possibly TRBD1 for D (5 bases). The CDR3 contains 15 residues. V shed 6 bases and J shed 5 bases, with 17 bases lying between them. Per the germline V gene, CDR1 is MNHNS and CDR2 is SASEGT. CDR3 in DNA: TGTGCCAGCAGCCTAGGTTGGGGGAGGGATCAGCCCCAGCATTTT. Translating gives CASSLGWGRDQPQHF.

The rearrangement uses TRBV6-5 and TRBJ1-1; D is unresolved. This CDR3 has 13 residues. CDR1 and CDR2 (germline): MNHEY, SVGAGI. Between the trimmed V and J ends, which lost 4 bases and 6 bases, there was a span of 12 bases. CDR3 residues: CASSSSSLSEAFF. CDR3 nucleotides: TGTGCCAGCAGTTCCTCGTCACTCTCTGAAGCTTTCTTT.

The chain recombines TRBV11-1 with TRBJ2-7, with 10 bases fitting TRBD2. The length of the CDR3 is 16 residues. CDR1 and CDR2 (germline): SGHAT, FQDESV (reference sequence). Trimming at V came to 1 base and at J to 2 bases, leaving 5 bases not matched to a gene. CDR3 coding DNA: TGTGCCAGCAGCTTAGACCTAGCGGGGGTAACCTACGAGCAGTACTTC. Its translation: CASSLDLAGVTYEQYF.

V usage is TRBV7-9 and J usage is TRBJ1-1, with D maybe TRBD1 (5 bases). V was trimmed by 6 bases and J by 1 base, leaving 9 bases between them. CDR1 SEHNR and CDR2 FQNEAQ come from the germline V gene (reference sequence). This CDR3 is built from 13 residues. The CDR3 is CASSRGQNTEAFF. The CDR3 bases are TGTGCCAGCAGTCGTGGACAGAACACTGAAGCTTTCTTT. Looking up the rest from reference TRBV7-9 and TRBJ1-1 gives the full variable domain: DTGVSQNPRHKITKRGQNVTFRCDPISEHNRLYWYRQTLGQGPEFLTYFQNEAQLEKSRLLSDRFSAERPKGSFSTLEIQRTEQGDSAMYLCASSRGQNTEAFFGQGTRLTVV.

The V call is TRBV5-1, the J call TRBJ2-2, with TRBD1 matching 7 bases. V shed 3 bases and J 4 bases; nucleotides not matched to a gene: 9. Germline loops: CDR1 SGHRS, CDR2 YFSETQ. The CDR3 contains 16 residues. The CDR3 sequence: CASSWTGGHGTGELFF. CDR3 sequence (DNA): TGCGCCAGCAGCTGGACAGGTGGACATGGCACCGGGGAGCTGTTTTTT.

The rearrangement links TRBV18 to TRBJ1-1; no clear D. The CDR3 is 19 residues long. Germline lookup yields CDR1 KGHSH and CDR2 LQKENI. The ends were cut back, 3 bases at V and 0 bases at J, with 23 bases in the middle. The CDR3: CASSPLTMLGGSVNTEAFF. DNA for the CDR3: TGTGCCAGCTCACCGTTAACTATGTTAGGTGGTTCTGTGAACACTGAAGCTTTCTTT. Complete variable domain (other parts from reference TRBV18 and TRBJ1-1): NAGVMQNPRHLVRRRGQEARLRCSPMKGHSHVYWYRQLPEEGLKFMVYLQKENIIDESGMPKERFSAEFPKEGPSILRIQQVVRGDSAAYFCASSPLTMLGGSVNTEAFFGQGTRLTVV.

V and J are TRBV19 and TRBJ2-1, with D possibly being TRBD1 (5 bases). CDR1 is LNHDA, CDR2 SQIVND, per germline (reference sequence). V was shortened by 8 bases and J by 4 bases, with 12 bases between the two germline ends. The CDR3 spans 13 residues. The CDR3 region is CASGKGRYNEQFF. As DNA, the CDR3 is TGTGCCAGTGGCAAGGGGCGGTACAATGAGCAGTTCTTC.

The chain links TRBV19 to TRBJ1-2, with D perhaps matching TRBD1 (5 bases). Trimming removed 1 base at V and 2 bases at J, with 8 bases between. Germline values: CDR1 LNHDA, CDR2 SQIVND (reference sequence). The CDR3 contains 14 residues. CDR3 loop: CASSIAKGNYGYTF. CDR3 coding DNA: TGTGCCAGTAGTATAGCTAAGGGGAACTATGGCTACACCTTC.

This rearrangement joins TRBV7-2 to TRBJ1-2; 10 nucleotides agree with TRBD1. V was pared by 5 bases and J by 3 bases, with 6 bases of the junction left unmatched. Germline assignment: CDR1 SGHTA and CDR2 FQGNSA. The CDR3 has 15 amino acids. The CDR3 sequence: CASSHRQGADYGYTF. In DNA, the CDR3 is TGTGCCAGCAGCCATCGACAGGGGGCGGACTATGGCTACACCTTC.

The chain carries TRBV5-4 and TRBJ2-7, with TRBD1 as a possible D gene (6 bases). The CDR3 runs to 15 residues. The V end lost 0 bases, the J end lost 0 bases, and 10 bases lay between the germline ends. Germline lookup yields CDR1 SGHNT and CDR2 YYREEE (reference sequence). This chain's CDR3 is CASSLGTATSYEQYF. The CDR3 DNA follows: TGTGCCAGCAGCTTGGGGACAGCCACCTCCTACGAGCAGTACTTC.

This chain links TRBV9 with TRBJ1-2, with D unclear. CDR3 length: 16 residues. V was pared by 0 bases and J by 0 bases, with 12 bases between. CDR1 and CDR2 from the germline V gene are SGDLS and YYNGEE. This CDR3 reads CASSVDLSPANYGYTF. The CDR3 DNA sequence: TGTGCCAGCAGCGTAGATCTCAGTCCAGCTAACTATGGCTACACCTTC.

The V call is TRBV6-5, the J call TRBJ1-6; TRBD1 is a possible D gene (5 bases). Trimming took 0 bases from V and 7 from J, leaving 13 bases between them. This CDR3 is 16 amino acids long. Germline V lookup: CDR1 MNHEY, CDR2 SVGAGI. As DNA, the CDR3 is TGTGCCAGCAGTTACTCTCCAGGGCCTAGGAATTCACCCCTCCACTTT. Its protein product is CASSYSPGPRNSPLHF.

DNA for the CDR3: TGCGCCAGCAGGCCCCGACTAGCGGGGGAGACCCAGTACTTC. Amino acid sequence: CASRPRLAGETQYF. The chain carries TRBV23-1 and TRBJ2-5; TRBD2 matches at 11 bases. TRBV23-1 is designated an ORF whose function remains uncertain. The CDR3 is 14 amino acids. The V and J ends lost 6 bases and 5 bases, in that order; junction bases with no gene match: 5.

The chain joins TRBV5-1 to TRBJ1-1; D perhaps matches TRBD1 (5 bases). This CDR3 has 13 residues. Germline V gene sequence: CDR1 SGHRS, CDR2 YFSETQ. The V and J ends lost 6 bases and 2 bases respectively, with 11 bases between them. CDR3 in amino acids: CASMEGFNTEAFF. The CDR3 DNA is TGCGCCAGCATGGAGGGGTTTAACACTGAAGCTTTCTTT.

The V and J genes are TRBV6-6 and TRBJ1-3; D gene unclear. CDR1 MNHNY and CDR2 SVGAGI come from the germline V gene (reference sequence). V gave up 4 bases and J gave up 4 bases, with 17 bases separating them. The CDR3 is 16 amino acids. CDR3 bases: TGTGCCAGCAGTTTGGCCGGGCCCGGAGGAGGAAACACCATATATTTT. This encodes CASSLAGPGGGNTIYF.